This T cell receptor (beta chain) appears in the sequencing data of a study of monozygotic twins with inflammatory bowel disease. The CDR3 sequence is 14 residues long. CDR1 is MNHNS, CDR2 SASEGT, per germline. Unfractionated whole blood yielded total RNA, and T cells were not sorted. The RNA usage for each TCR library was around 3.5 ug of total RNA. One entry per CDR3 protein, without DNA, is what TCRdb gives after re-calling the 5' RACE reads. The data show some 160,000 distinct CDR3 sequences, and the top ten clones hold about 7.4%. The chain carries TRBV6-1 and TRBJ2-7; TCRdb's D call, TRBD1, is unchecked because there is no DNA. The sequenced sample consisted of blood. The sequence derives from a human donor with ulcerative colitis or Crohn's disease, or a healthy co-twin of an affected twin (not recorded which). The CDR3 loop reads CASRKDRATYEQYF.